This T cell receptor beta chain is drawn from a study of shared clonotypes between healthy human individuals. On this clone: The antigen remains undetermined. Without the conserved terminal phenylalanine or tryptophan, this CDR3 likely stems from a read error. The limits of the CDR3 on the DNA are not certain, so only TCRdb's listed CDR3 is given.

Notes on the study in general: Clonotype sharing among the donors was expected to vary with sequencing depth.

In the CD4+ fraction, cells were divided into CD45RA+ naive and CD45RA-negative memory subsets. Generated by immunoSEQ multiplex PCR, the TCRdb table keeps only in-frame clones and is missing some. The sample includes around 2,000,000 clones, 95% seen only once; the top ten take 0.1% to 0.15%. Germline CDR1 reads MRHNA; CDR2 reads SNTAGT. The CDR3 is 10 amino acids in total, end residues counted. The chain joins TRBV6-4 to TRBJ1-2. The receptor's source is a man younger than 30 in good health. Specimen: naive CD4+ T cells sorted from blood. The subset was: CD45RA+ positively selected. CDR3: CASSDSGRPL.